The sequence of this T cell receptor (beta chain) was determined in a study of cytomegalovirus exposure and HLA in healthy donors. PCR used 60 Vbeta primers and 13 Jbeta primers. Some clones are missing from TCRdb's copy, which holds only in-frame ones; the method was immunoSEQ multiplex PCR. The top ten clones hold about 3.7% of a sample with some 160,000 clones, about 82% of them seen once. Germline V lookup: CDR1 SGDLS, CDR2 YYNGEE. J lost 5 bases, V lost 3 bases, and 7 bases had no gene match. The CDR3 length is 15 residues. At the time of sampling, donors were nominally healthy, though unrecorded immune exposures were likely.

Sample: PBMCs. The receptor was derived from a male donor in good health and CMV-seronegative. The genes are TRBV9 and TRBJ2-1, with 8 bases aligning to TRBD2. The DNA of the CDR3 is TGTGCCAGCAGCGCAACTAGCGGTCCCGACAATGAGCAGTTCTTC. This translates into CASSATSGPDNEQFF. Full variable domain (rest looked up from reference TRBV9 and TRBJ2-1): DSGVTQTPKHLITATGQRVTLRCSPRSGDLSVYWYQQSLDQGLQFLIQYYNGEERAKGNILERFSAQQFPDLHSELNLSSLELGDSALYFCASSATSGPDNEQFFGPGTRLTVL.